This T cell receptor (beta chain) was retrieved from a study of T cell repertoires in cytomegalovirus infection. Study background: From public TCR beta signatures came an indication of both CMV infection and matching HLA type. Study-wide results and caveats: Dominating the ex vivo response were HLA-C-restricted CMV-specific TCR beta clonotypes.

From the reads, TCRdb called clonotypes with MiXCR, one entry per CDR3 protein. The repertoire holds 490,000 or so distinct CDR3 sequences, with approximately 10% as singletons. There are many counts of this clonotype. The antigen is unknown. Germline V gives CDR1 SGHNT, CDR2 YYREEE (reference sequence). V was pared by 3 bases and J by 1 base, with 15 bases between. The CDR3 contains 16 residues. The sequencing input was PBMCs. This TCR was recovered from a human donor in good health (CMV status not recorded). Some clones in this sample may be carry-over from other donors' samples. The V gene is TRBV5-4, the J gene TRBJ2-3; D may be TRBD2 (6 bases). CDR3 DNA: TGTGCCAGCAGCTCACCAGCGGGCCTAGGCACAGATACGCAGTATTTT. Protein: CASSSPAGLGTDTQYF.